This entry features one T cell receptor (beta chain) sequence. Followed over time, Seattle patients had been enrolled while infection was active. The V gene's germline CDR1 is SEHNR and CDR2 FQNEAQ (reference sequence). V was clipped by 9 bases and J by 8 bases, with 19 bases between them. The CDR3 spans 13 residues. This sample was included in a study of blood T cell repertoires in COVID-19. Study overall: PBMCs, B-cell-depleted T cells, or T cells were the source of the cDNA or gDNA that made up the material.

The data were produced by immunoSEQ multiplex PCR, yet TCRdb's version contains in-frame clones alone and is incomplete. The sample lists over 60,000 clones, about 80% seen once, with roughly 13% in the top ten. Material for sequencing was peripheral blood. The clonotype comes from a man between 50 and 59 years old with COVID-19, enrolled during active disease. J is TRBJ1-2 and V is TRBV7-9; TRBD1 might be the D (5 bases). Here the CDR3 reads CASPSDTRVGYTF. In nucleotides, the CDR3 is TGTGCCAGTCCCTCGGACACCAGAGTGGGCTACACCTTC.